The 20 T cell receptor beta chains below all came from one sample that was sequenced in a study of long-term antiretroviral therapy in people with HIV. Sequencing relied on immunoSEQ assay v3.0, run at survey level. Some clones are missing from TCRdb's copy, which holds only in-frame ones; the method was immunoSEQ multiplex PCR. In the table there are some 30,000 clones, about 90% of which are singletons. The sequenced sample was unsorted PBMCs, obtained 2 years after starting antiretroviral therapy. These receptors came from a man aged 50 to 60 with HIV.

The chain recombines TRBV4-1 with TRBJ1-5; no reliable D call. Trimming shortened V by 0 bases and J by 0 bases, and 6 bases separated the two germline ends. Germline V lookup: CDR1 MGHRA, CDR2 YSYEKL. This CDR3 comprises 15 residues. This chain's CDR3 is CASSQEGYSNQPQHF. In DNA form, the CDR3 reads TGCGCCAGCAGCCAAGAGGGGTATAGCAATCAGCCCCAGCATTTT.

The genes are TRBV28 and TRBJ2-5; D is undetermined. This CDR3 has 12 residues. Germline V CDR1 and CDR2: MDHEN, SYDVKM. Trimming stripped 6 bases from V and 5 bases from J, with 10 bases between. The CDR3 sequence: CASRVTLETQYF. CDR3 DNA: TGTGCCAGCAGGGTGACGTTGGAGACCCAGTACTTC. The full variable domain, its missing parts supplied by reference TRBV28 and TRBJ2-5, is DVKVTQSSRYLVKRTGEKVFLECVQDMDHENMFWYRQDPGLGLRLIYFSYDVKMKEKGDIPEGYSVSREKKERFSLILESASTNQTSMYLCASRVTLETQYFGPGTRLLVL.

The genes are TRBV9 and TRBJ2-4; D tentatively reads TRBD1 or TRBD2 (7 bases each). Germline values: CDR1 SGDLS, CDR2 YYNGEE. This CDR3 has 22 residues. V shed 3 bases and J shed 0 bases, with 31 bases lying between them. CDR3 amino acids: CASSDNRGRGTESGLAKNIQYF. For the CDR3, the DNA is TGTGCCAGCAGCGACAACCGAGGGAGGGGGACAGAATCGGGATTAGCCAAAAACATTCAGTACTTC.

J is TRBJ2-2 and V is TRBV6-6; D possibly matches TRBD1 or TRBD2 (5 bases each). This CDR3 region has 16 residues. Trimming pared 7 bases from V and 1 base from J, leaving 16 bases between. Germline V gene lookup returns CDR1 MNHNY and CDR2 SVGAGI (reference sequence). CDR3 region: CASTSRRQGNTGELFF. The DNA of the CDR3 is TGTGCCAGCACCTCTAGGAGGCAGGGGAACACCGGGGAGCTGTTTTTT.

This chain links TRBV15 with TRBJ1-1; D is undetermined. CDR1 and CDR2 from the germline V gene are LNHNV and YYDKDF (reference sequence). CDR3 length equals 13 residues. Trimming left V 1 base short and J 8 bases short, with 11 bases between. For the CDR3, the DNA is TGTGCCACCAGCAGAGGGGATCTCAGGGAAGCTTTCTTT. Amino acids: CATSRGDLREAFF.

The chain employs TRBV6-5 and TRBJ1-1, with D unresolved. V was clipped by 0 bases and J by 4 bases, with 12 bases between them. Germline V gives CDR1 MNHEY, CDR2 SVGAGI. The CDR3 is made up of 15 amino acids. CDR3 in DNA: TGTGCCAGCAGTTACTCATGGGCCGGTCGCACTGAAGCTTTCTTT. Translated: CASSYSWAGRTEAFF.

The V and J genes are TRBV6-5 and TRBJ1-3; TRBD1 is a possible D gene (5 bases). CDR3 size: 15 residues. The V end lost 6 bases, the J end lost 5 bases, and 17 bases lay between the germline ends. From germline, CDR1 is MNHEY and CDR2 SVGAGI. The DNA for the CDR3 is TGTGCCAGCAGCCGGTCGGAGGGACGAAGAAACACCATATATTTT. Amino acid sequence: CASSRSEGRRNTIYF.

This chain uses TRBV7-6 with TRBJ1-1; D is unclear. The germline V gene has CDR1 SGHVS and CDR2 FNYEAQ. The CDR3 covers 17 residues. Trimming took off 1 base at V and 0 bases at J, with 15 bases between the two ends. The CDR3 spells CASSLVVRKPVNTEAFF. In nucleotides, the CDR3 is TGTGCCAGCAGCTTAGTCGTCAGGAAACCGGTGAACACTGAAGCTTTCTTT.

The rearrangement joins TRBV4-1 to TRBJ2-5, with D perhaps TRBD2 (6 bases). CDR1 MGHRA and CDR2 YSYEKL come from the germline V gene. V lost 1 base, J lost 4 bases, and 10 bases lay in between. The CDR3 spans 14 residues. The CDR3 protein is CASSQGGVGETQYF. As DNA, the CDR3 is TGCGCCAGCAGCCAAGGGGGGGTAGGAGAGACCCAGTACTTC.

The chain employs TRBV11-2 and TRBJ2-1; D might be TRBD2 (5 bases). The V gene lost 2 bases and the J gene lost 6 bases, with 14 bases spanning the gap. Germline CDR1 SGHAT, CDR2 FQNNGV. The CDR3 contains 15 residues. The CDR3 nucleotides read TGTGCCAGCAGCTTACAGGAGGCCCGGGGCAATGAGCAGTTCTTC. Its protein product is CASSLQEARGNEQFF. The full variable domain, in which reference TRBV11-2 and TRBJ2-1 provide the parts outside the CDR3, is EAGVAQSPRYKIIEKRQSVAFWCNPISGHATLYWYQQILGQGPKLLIQFQNNGVVDDSQLPKDRFSAERLKGVDSTLKIQPAKLEDSAVYLCASSLQEARGNEQFFGPGTRLTVL.

V is TRBV9 and J is TRBJ2-7; perhaps TRBD1 as D (5 bases). CDR3 length equals 13 residues. Looked up from germline, CDR1 is SGDLS and CDR2 is YYNGEE. Trimming cost V 4 bases and J 4 bases, with 12 bases left between them. The CDR3: CASSPQGRYEQYF. Here the CDR3 DNA reads TGTGCCAGCAGCCCCCAGGGCAGGTACGAGCAGTACTTC.

The rearrangement joins TRBV27 to TRBJ1-1, with D unclear. The germline V and J ends were trimmed by 4 bases and 1 base, with 16 bases remaining between them. CDR3 length equals 16 residues. Germline values: CDR1 MNHEY, CDR2 SMNVEV (reference sequence). This CDR3 is CASSSPSAPGNTEAFF. For the CDR3, the DNA is TGTGCCAGCAGTTCCCCCTCCGCTCCAGGGAACACTGAAGCTTTCTTT.

The rearrangement links TRBV28 to TRBJ2-2, with D tentatively TRBD1 (5 bases). This CDR3 spans 13 amino acids. Germline V gives CDR1 MDHEN, CDR2 SYDVKM. Between the trimmed V and J ends, which lost 6 bases and 4 bases, there was a span of 9 bases. The CDR3, as DNA: TGTGCCAGCAGCAGCGACAGCACCGGGGAGCTGTTTTTT. This sequence encodes CASSSDSTGELFF.

The rearrangement links TRBV6-6 to TRBJ2-2; no definite D call. V gave up 0 bases and J gave up 2 bases, with 10 bases separating them. Looked up from germline, CDR1 is MNHNY and CDR2 is SVGAGI (reference sequence). The CDR3 totals 16 residues. CDR3 coding DNA: TGTGCCAGCAGTTACTCACGGCGTACCAACACCGGGGAGCTGTTTTTT. Translating it yields CASSYSRRTNTGELFF.

This clone occurred once. This chain joins TRBV10-3 and TRBJ1-3, with 9 bases aligning to TRBD1. This CDR3 is 16 amino acids long. In germline, CDR1 is ENHRY, CDR2 SYGVKD. The junction had 6 bases not matched to a gene; V was cut back by 5 bases and J by 1 base. The CDR3 here is CAISTATGGSGNTIYF. In DNA, the CDR3 is TGTGCCATCAGTACCGCGACAGGGGGATCTGGAAACACCATATATTTT.

The V gene is TRBV10-2, the J gene TRBJ1-4; no definite D call. The CDR3 sequence is 15 residues long. V gave up 0 bases and J gave up 13 bases, with 18 bases separating them. CDR1 and CDR2 (germline): WSHSY, SAAADI. CDR3 sequence (DNA): TGCGCCAGCAGTGAGTCGAAAACAGCTCTAGGTGGACTGTTTTTT. This sequence encodes CASSESKTALGGLFF.

The chain couples TRBV5-6 to TRBJ1-1; 7 bases are shared with TRBD1. The V segment lost 1 base and the J segment 8 bases; nucleotides outside the gene matches: 11. The length of the CDR3 is 15 residues. Germline CDR1 is SGHDT and CDR2 is YYEEEE. This CDR3 reads CASSLSRRGRREAFF. CDR3 coding DNA: TGTGCCAGCAGCTTGTCGAGAAGGGGGCGCCGGGAAGCTTTCTTT.

The gene calls are TRBV30 and TRBJ1-2, with TRBD1 as a possible D gene (6 bases). Trimming pared 0 bases from V and 4 bases from J, leaving 9 bases between. Germline V gene sequence: CDR1 GTSNPN, CDR2 SVGIG (reference sequence). This CDR3 has 13 amino acids. In DNA form, the CDR3 reads TGTGCCTGGAGTGTATACAGGGTCTATGGCTACACCTTC. Protein sequence: CAWSVYRVYGYTF.

J is TRBJ1-2 and V is TRBV6-5; D is undetermined. Germline lookup yields CDR1 MNHEY and CDR2 SVGAGI. The CDR3 totals 14 residues. V dropped 4 bases and J dropped 4 bases, with 13 bases sitting between them. The CDR3 coding sequence is TGTGCCAGCAGTTTACTGAATCCTCGCTATGGCTACACCTTC. This translates into CASSLLNPRYGYTF.

The chain recombines TRBV28 with TRBJ1-4; weak D call: TRBD1 (5 bases). Germline V gives CDR1 MDHEN, CDR2 SYDVKM. Trimming cost V 2 bases and J 6 bases, with 10 bases left between them. The CDR3 is made up of 14 amino acids. CDR3 sequence: CASSLRGNDEKLFF. DNA for the CDR3: TGTGCCAGCAGTTTACGGGGGAATGATGAAAAACTGTTTTTT.